A single sample is the source of the 9 T cell receptor beta chains below, sequenced in a study of cytomegalovirus exposure and HLA in healthy donors. The method was immunoSEQ multiplex PCR; TCRdb's version includes in-frame clones alone and lacks a portion of them. The table shows 130,000 or so clones, with approximately 89% occurring only once. Material: PBMCs. The receptor set was obtained from a woman younger than 30 in good health and CMV-seronegative.

This clone was found once. V gene TRBV5-1 combines with J gene TRBJ1-4; tentatively, D is TRBD1 (5 bases). The length of the CDR3 is 14 residues. Germline values: CDR1 SGHRS, CDR2 YFSETQ. The V gene lost 2 bases and the J gene lost 6 bases, with 11 bases spanning the gap. CDR3 in DNA: TGCGCCAGCAGCTTCGGGCAGGGCCATGAAAAACTGTTTTTT. It yields the protein CASSFGQGHEKLFF.

The rearrangement joins TRBV5-8 to TRBJ1-1; the match to TRBD1 covers 8 bases. This CDR3 is 14 amino acids long. Germline lookup yields CDR1 SGHTS and CDR2 YDEGEE. Losses at the gene ends were 4 bases for V and 4 bases for J; bases not matched to a gene: 6. The CDR3 coding sequence is TGTGCCAGCAGCGTCGGACAGGGCAGCACTGAAGCTTTCTTT. This translates into CASSVGQGSTEAFF.

The J gene is TRBJ2-1, the V gene TRBV9; TRBD1 agrees at 8 bases. The J segment lost 7 bases and the V segment lost 3 bases, leaving 6 bases of the junction unmatched. The CDR3 contains 14 residues. The germline CDR1 and CDR2 sequences are SGDLS and YYNGEE. This CDR3 reads CASSDRTGLNEQFF. CDR3 bases: TGTGCCAGCAGCGATCGGACAGGGCTTAATGAGCAGTTCTTC.

The chain has TRBV18 and TRBJ1-3; 9 bases align to TRBD1. This CDR3 region has 16 residues. V was clipped by 3 bases and J by 2 bases; unmatched bases: 5. Germline V gene data show CDR1 as KGHSH and CDR2 as LQKENI. CDR3 in amino acids: CASSPTGGAPGNTIYF. Here the CDR3 DNA reads TGTGCCAGCTCACCGACAGGGGGGGCCCCTGGAAACACCATATATTTT.

The sample holds one count of this clone. The CDR3 nucleotides are TGTGCCAGCAGCTTGGGGGGGCAACATGGCGAGCAGTACTTC. Its protein is CASSLGGQHGEQYF. The chain combines TRBV5-6 with TRBJ2-7; possible D gene TRBD1, 6 bases. The CDR3 extends over 14 amino acids. The V end was cut by 0 bases, the J end by 6 bases, with 13 bases between. Germline CDR1 is SGHDT and CDR2 is YYEEEE.

This rearrangement joins TRBV2 to TRBJ2-1, with 13 bases fitting TRBD2. This CDR3 spans 15 amino acids. V was pared by 6 bases and J by 10 bases, with 9 bases of the junction left unmatched. The germline gives CDR1 SNHLY, CDR2 FYNNEI. The CDR3 sequence is CASRGLAGEGIEQFF. In DNA form, the CDR3 reads TGTGCCAGCAGAGGACTAGCGGGGGAAGGGATAGAGCAGTTCTTC.

This clone is classed as medium-sized. The rearrangement joins TRBV6-1 to TRBJ1-5; 9 nucleotides match TRBD1. The V gene end was trimmed by 4 bases and the J gene end by 9 bases; junction bases not matched to a gene: 7. CDR1 MNHNS and CDR2 SASEGT come from the germline V gene. The CDR3 loop spans 14 amino acids. The DNA of the CDR3 is TGTGCCAGCAGTGGGACAGGGGTGTGGTGGCCCCAGCATTTT. Translating it yields CASSGTGVWWPQHF.

The chain carries TRBV19 and TRBJ1-2; the D is unclear. CDR3 size: 14 residues. Trimming took 5 bases from V and 4 from J, leaving 14 bases between them. The germline gives CDR1 LNHDA, CDR2 SQIVND (reference sequence). The DNA for the CDR3 is TGTGCCAGTAGTTTGCGGGCCGATGGCTATGGCTACACCTTC. This sequence encodes CASSLRADGYGYTF.

This clone has a single count. Different DNA sequences within this sample yield the same CDR3. The V call is TRBV5-1, the J call TRBJ2-5; 8 bases are a match to TRBD1. CDR1 SGHRS and CDR2 YFSETQ come from the germline V gene. This CDR3 has 14 amino acids. The V segment lost 4 bases and the J segment 2 bases; nucleotides outside the gene matches: 4. The CDR3 region has the DNA TGCGCCAGCAGCCCGGGACAGGTACAAGAGACCCAGTACTTC. It specifies CASSPGQVQETQYF. The full variable domain, rest sourced from reference TRBV5-1 and TRBJ2-5, is KAGVTQTPRYLIKTRGQQVTLSCSPISGHRSVSWYQQTPGQGLQFLFEYFSETQRNKGNFPGRFSGRQFSNSRSEMNVSTLELGDSALYLCASSPGQVQETQYFGPGTRLLVL.